This TCR beta chain is drawn from a study of long-term antiretroviral therapy in people with HIV. Study-wide results and limits: Pre-ART clonal expansion yielded clones that dominated the repertoire at all time points.

This clone was recorded only once. Its antigen is still unknown. This CDR3 spans 16 amino acids. In germline, CDR1 is SGHRS, CDR2 YFSETQ. The J segment lost 0 bases and the V segment lost 5 bases, leaving 6 bases of the junction unmatched. They ran version v3.0 of the immunoSEQ assay at survey level. Sequencing used immunoSEQ multiplex PCR; TCRdb keeps in-frame clones, though not all of them. Among tens of thousands of clones listed, 86% were seen once. The rearrangement joins TRBV5-1 to TRBJ1-4; 8 nucleotides match TRBD1. The TCR originated in a man aged 40-50 years with HIV. The sample was unsorted PBMCs, taken just over 2.6 years after starting antiretroviral therapy. The CDR3 here is CASRRDRPATNEKLFF. CDR3 in DNA: TGCGCCAGCAGACGGGACAGGCCTGCAACTAATGAAAAACTGTTTTTT.